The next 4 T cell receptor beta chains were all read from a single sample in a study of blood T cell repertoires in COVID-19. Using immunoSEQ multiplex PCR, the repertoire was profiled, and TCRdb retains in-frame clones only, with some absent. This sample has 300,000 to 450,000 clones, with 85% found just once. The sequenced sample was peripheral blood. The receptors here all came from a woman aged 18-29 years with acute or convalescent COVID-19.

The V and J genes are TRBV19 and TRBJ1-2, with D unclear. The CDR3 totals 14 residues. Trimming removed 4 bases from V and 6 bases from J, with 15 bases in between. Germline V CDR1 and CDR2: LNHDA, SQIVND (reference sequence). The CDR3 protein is CASSSPARGNGYTF. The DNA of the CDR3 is TGTGCCAGTAGTAGTCCAGCCAGAGGCAATGGCTACACCTTC.

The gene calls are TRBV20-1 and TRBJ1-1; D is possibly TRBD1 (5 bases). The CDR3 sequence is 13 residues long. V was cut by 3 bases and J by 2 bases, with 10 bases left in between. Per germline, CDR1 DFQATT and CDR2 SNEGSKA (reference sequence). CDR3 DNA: TGCAGTGCTAGTATCGGACAAAACACTGAAGCTTTCTTT. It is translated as CSASIGQNTEAFF.

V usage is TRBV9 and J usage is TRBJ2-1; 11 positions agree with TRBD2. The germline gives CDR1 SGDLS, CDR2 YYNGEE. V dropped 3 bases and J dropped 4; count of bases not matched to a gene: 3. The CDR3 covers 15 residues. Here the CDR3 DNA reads TGTGCCAGCAGCGAGAGACTAGCGGGGTACAATGAGCAGTTCTTC. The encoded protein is CASSERLAGYNEQFF. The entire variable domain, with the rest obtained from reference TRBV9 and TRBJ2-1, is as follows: DSGVTQTPKHLITATGQRVTLRCSPRSGDLSVYWYQQSLDQGLQFLIQYYNGEERAKGNILERFSAQQFPDLHSELNLSSLELGDSALYFCASSERLAGYNEQFFGPGTRLTVL.

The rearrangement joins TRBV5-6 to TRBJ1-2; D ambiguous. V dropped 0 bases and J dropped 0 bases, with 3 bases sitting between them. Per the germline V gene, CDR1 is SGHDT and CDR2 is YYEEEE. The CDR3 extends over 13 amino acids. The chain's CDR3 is CASSLGANYGYTF. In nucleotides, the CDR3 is TGTGCCAGCAGCTTGGGAGCTAACTATGGCTACACCTTC.